The following is a T cell receptor beta chain sequence with its context. The germline gives CDR1 SNHLY, CDR2 FYNNEI. With 7 bases removed from V and 7 bases from J, the gap between germline ends came to 14 bases. This CDR3 region has 13 residues. As originally analysed: Out-of-frame sequences were removed, leaving 2 million to 2.5 million distinct TCRbeta sequences. TCRdb keeps only in-frame clones here, not all; method: immunoSEQ multiplex PCR. D and trimming come from the DNA, and the V and J calls and clone size come from that table. This table has about 57,000 clones, around 85% appearing once. The record originates from a study of memory CD4+ T cells and cytomegalovirus serostatus. About the research overall: Of the healthy Belgian adults, roughly ten were CMV seropositive and 20 to 25 seronegative.

Single viable CD3+CD4+CD8-CD45RO+ cells were sorted as the memory CD4+ T cells. CMV serostatus came from serum IgG against pp150, pp28, p38, p52. After thawing, CD4+ T cells were positively selected. This clonotype originated in an adult in good health and CMV-seronegative. The genes are TRBV2 and TRBJ2-4; TRBD1 or TRBD2 may be the D gene (7 bases each). Sequencing was done on a sample of memory CD4+ T cells from blood. CDR3 bases: TGTGCCAGCATGGGAGGGGGCGATAACATTCAGTACTTC. Amino acids: CASMGGGDNIQYF.